This entry features one T cell receptor beta chain sequence. This clone has only a few counts. Its antigen target is currently unknown. No base-level quality is on record; no much larger clone is a single base apart. Participants in the prospective study were enrolled through a virtual design, were aged about 18 to 100 years, and lived in about 25 United States geographic areas. In the prospective study, participants were assigned to cohorts based on the clinical history participants reported in a screening survey and a study questionnaire. For ImmuneRACE Cohort 3, a participant was defined as recovered based on two consecutive negative NP/OP PCR tests, clearance by a healthcare professional, or resolution of symptoms. Mobile phlebotomists in the prospective study collected whole blood, serum and a nasopharyngeal or oropharyngeal swab from every participant. Prospective study participants could optionally give additional blood draws and questionnaires over an approximately two-month period. Before DNA extraction, blood samples from the prospective study were shipped at room temperature or frozen.

The V and J ends are trimmed by 4 bases and 2 bases, leaving 16 bases between them. CDR1 and CDR2 (SGHRS, YFSETQ) derive from the germline V gene. The CDR3 holds 15 amino acids from the cysteine to the phenylalanine. CDR3 DNA is the only sequence kept; it has 45 bases, read in frame from the first base. This specimen belongs to a study of blood T cell repertoires in COVID-19 (dated by TCRdb to 2020 to 2021). Regarding the research as a whole: Samples covering the acute and convalescent phases of COVID-19 were provided by collaborators in the United States, Italy and Spain. Sample metadata almost always included a de-identified subject ID, COVID-19 status, age in years and sex. The dataset comprised deeply sampled blood TCRbeta repertoires from subjects exposed to, actively infected with, or recovered from COVID-19. The prospective study material was composed of cDNA or gDNA derived from T cells, B-cell-depleted T cells, or PBMCs. Where HLA class I and class II types were available, the types were taken from metadata supplied by the sample provider, not from assay-based typing. The repertoires were made available in a free public database intended to serve as a resource for research on the immune response to SARS-CoV-2. The samples were drawn from the first 160 participants of the ongoing ImmuneRACE study and from 1,254 subjects provided by 6 global collaborators. General study outcomes and caveats: How much clinical and demographic metadata was included differed by source and by participant, and the metadata was provided uncurated.

TCRbeta CDR3 regions were amplified from genomic DNA using the immunoSEQ Assay, a bias-controlled multiplex PCR. In the paper's pipeline: The number of nucleated cells in each sample was estimated from the amplification of reference gene primers within the assay. To quantify the absolute abundance of each unique TCRbeta CDR3 rearrangement, sequence reads were collapsed and filtered. For each sample, productive Simpson clonality was calculated as the square root of Simpson's diversity index across productive rearrangements. TCRdb retrieved this table from immuneACCESS and kept in-frame rearrangements only. Not all clones are present; in checked studies, unresolved V genes account for under half, and no reason is known for the remainder. V, J and clone size are taken as reported in that table, and D and trimming were inferred from the DNA itself. Here the sample has 250,000 to 300,000 clones; approximately 90% occur a single time. Of the sample, about a sixth is held by the ten largest clones.

The chain is encoded by TRBV5-1 joined to TRBJ2-7, with a weak D call of TRBD2 (5 bases match). Material for sequencing was PBMCs or T cells enriched from blood (not recorded which). This clonotype was obtained from a man aged 18 to 30 who had recovered from COVID-19. The CDR3 sequence is CASSNSGPGAYEQYF. The nucleotide sequence is TGCGCCAGCAGCAATTCCGGCCCCGGGGCCTACGAGCAGTACTTC. Reference TRBV5-1 and TRBJ2-7 genes cover what lies past the CDR3, so the full variable domain is KAGVTQTPRYLIKTRGQQVTLSCSPISGHRSVSWYQQTPGQGLQFLFEYFSETQRNKGNFPGRFSGRQFSNSRSEMNVSTLELGDSALYLCASSNSGPGAYEQYFGPGTRLTVT.